The sequence of this TCR beta chain was determined in a study of blood T cell repertoires in COVID-19. Study information: Material from acute and convalescent COVID-19 was sourced from the United States, Italy and Spain. Sources were T cells, B-cell-depleted T cells, or PBMCs; the material itself was cDNA or gDNA.

Original methodology: Reference gene primer amplification yielded estimated nucleated cell counts. Using immunoSEQ multiplex PCR, the repertoire was profiled, and TCRdb retains in-frame clones only, with some absent. The V and J calls and clone size were taken over from that table, and D and trimming were inferred from the DNA. The table has about 58,000 clones, 85% to 90% seen once. This CDR3 is 17 amino acids long. V was clipped by 6 bases and J by 0 bases, with 16 bases between them. Germline V CDR1 and CDR2: SGDLS, YYNGEE. This TCR was recovered from a middle-aged man with active COVID-19. Sequencing was carried out using peripheral blood. The chain has TRBV9 and TRBJ2-6; possible D gene TRBD1, 5 bases. This CDR3 reads CASTWAGNPSGANVLTF. Here the CDR3 DNA reads TGTGCCAGCACTTGGGCAGGGAATCCCTCTGGGGCCAACGTCCTGACTTTC.